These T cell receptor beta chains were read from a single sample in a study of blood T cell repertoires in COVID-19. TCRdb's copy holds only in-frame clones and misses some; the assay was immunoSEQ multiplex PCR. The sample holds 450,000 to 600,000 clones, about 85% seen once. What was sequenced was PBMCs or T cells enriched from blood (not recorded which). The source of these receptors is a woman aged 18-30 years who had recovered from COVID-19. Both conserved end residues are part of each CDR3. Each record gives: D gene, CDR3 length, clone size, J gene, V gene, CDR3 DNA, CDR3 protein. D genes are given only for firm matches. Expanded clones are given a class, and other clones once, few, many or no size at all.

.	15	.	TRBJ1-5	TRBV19	TGTGCCAGTAGGGTACAGGTCCTTAGCAATCAGCCCCAGCATTTT	CASRVQVLSNQPQHF
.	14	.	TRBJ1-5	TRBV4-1	TGCGCCAGCAGCTTATCCCCCTCTAGCCAGCCCCAGCATTTT	CASSLSPSSQPQHF
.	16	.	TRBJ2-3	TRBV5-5	TGTGCCAGCAGTCCCCGAGGGGGGGCGGTCGGGGGTACGCAGTATTTT	CASSPRGGAVGGTQYF
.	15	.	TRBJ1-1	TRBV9	TGTGCCAGCTCAGCGCAGGGCGGATCGAACACTGAAGCTTTCTTT	CASSAQGGSNTEAFF
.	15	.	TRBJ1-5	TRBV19	TGTGCCAGTACCGTGAGCACGCGAAATGAGGCGCCCCAGCATTTT	CASTVSTRNEAPQHF
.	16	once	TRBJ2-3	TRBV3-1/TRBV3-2	TGTGCCAGCAGCCGGGGGCCTCTTGCCAGCACAGATACGCAGTATTTT	CASSRGPLASTDTQYF
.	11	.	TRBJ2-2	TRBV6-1	TGTGCCAGCAGTGACCAGGGGGAGCTGTTTTTT	CASSDQGELFF
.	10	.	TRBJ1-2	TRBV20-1	TGCAGTGCCCCTAATTCTGGCTACACCTTC	CSAPNSGYTF
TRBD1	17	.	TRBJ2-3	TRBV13	TGTGCCAGCAGCTCTAGGACGGGACAGTTTAAGAAGGATACGCAGTATTTT	CASSSRTGQFKKDTQYF
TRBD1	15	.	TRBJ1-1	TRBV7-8	TGTGCCAGCAGCTTCTACGGACAGGGGAGCACTGAAGCTTTCTTT	CASSFYGQGSTEAFF
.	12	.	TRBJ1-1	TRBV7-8	TGTGCCAGCAGCTTTGGCGGGGGTGAAGCTTTCTTT	CASSFGGGEAFF
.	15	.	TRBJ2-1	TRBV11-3	TGTGCCAGCAGCTCGGATCTGGAGGGAGAGGATGAGCAGTTCTTC	CASSSDLEGEDEQFF
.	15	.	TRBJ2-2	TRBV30	TGTGCCTCCGCATCCTCGGCAGGGAACACCGGGGAGCTGTTTTTT	CASASSAGNTGELFF
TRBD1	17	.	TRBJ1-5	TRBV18	TGTGCCAGCTCGCCCAACCGAGGGGGCCATGGCGATCAGCCCCAGCATTTT	CASSPNRGGHGDQPQHF
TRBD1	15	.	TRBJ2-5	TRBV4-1	TGCGCCAGCAGCCATGACAGGGGGGCGGGAGAGACCCAGTACTTC	CASSHDRGAGETQYF
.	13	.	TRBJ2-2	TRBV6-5	TGTGCCAGCAGTTCAGGGGTGGGCGGGGAGCTGTTTTTT	CASSSGVGGELFF
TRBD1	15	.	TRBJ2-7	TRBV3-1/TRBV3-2	TGTGCCAGCAGCCGGACCGGGACAGGGTCCTACGAGCAGTACTTC	CASSRTGTGSYEQYF
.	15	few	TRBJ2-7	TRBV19	TGTGCCAGTAGTATAGCCGGCGGAAGCTCCTACGAGCAGTACTTC	CASSIAGGSSYEQYF
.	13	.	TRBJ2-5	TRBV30	TGTGCCTGGAGTGTACAGGTCCAAGAGACCCAGTACTTC	CAWSVQVQETQYF
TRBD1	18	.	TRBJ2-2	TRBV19	TGTGCCACCGAGGGGGCGTGGGGATTCGGTGCGAACACCGGGGAGCTGTTTTTT	CATEGAWGFGANTGELFF
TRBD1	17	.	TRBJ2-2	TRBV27	TGTGCCAGCAGCCAAAACGCAGGGGGCGCGGGCACCGGGGAGCTGTTTTTT	CASSQNAGGAGTGELFF
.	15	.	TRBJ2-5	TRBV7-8	TGTGCCAGCAGCTTAGACGGCGGCAGTGGAGAGACCCAGTACTTC	CASSLDGGSGETQYF
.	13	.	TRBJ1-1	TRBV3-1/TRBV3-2	TGTGCCAGCAGCCCGACAGGTTCCACTGAAGCTTTCTTT	CASSPTGSTEAFF
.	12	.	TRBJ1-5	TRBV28	TGTGCCAGCAGTTTTTCCGGTCAGCCCCAGCATTTT	CASSFSGQPQHF
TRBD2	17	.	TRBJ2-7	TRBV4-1	TGCGCCAGCAGCCGAGAGGGACTAGCGGGGGGCTCCTACGAGCAGTACTTC	CASSREGLAGGSYEQYF
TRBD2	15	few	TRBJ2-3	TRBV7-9	TGTGCCAGCAGACCCACTAGCGTCTACACAGATACGCAGTATTTT	CASRPTSVYTDTQYF
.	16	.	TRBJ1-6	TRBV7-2	TGTGCCAGCAGCTTAAGGAACAGGGATCTTAATTCACCCCTCCACTTT	CASSLRNRDLNSPLHF
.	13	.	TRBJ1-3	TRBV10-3	TGTGCCATCAGGGACTCCACTGGAAACACCATATATTTT	CAIRDSTGNTIYF
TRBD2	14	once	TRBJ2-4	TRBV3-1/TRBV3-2	TGTGCCAGCAGCCAAGAGATTAGCGGGGCGGCACGGTACTTC	CASSQEISGAARYF
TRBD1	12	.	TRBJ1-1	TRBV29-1	TGCAGCGTGGCCAAGACAGGGGGCGACGCTTTCTTT	CSVAKTGGDAFF
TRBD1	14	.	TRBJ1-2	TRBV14	TGTGCCAGCACCCGAGGACAGGGCAACTATGGCTACACCTTC	CASTRGQGNYGYTF
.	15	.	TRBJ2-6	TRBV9	TGTGCCAGCAGCGTAGCGTTCTCTGGGGCCAACGTCCTGACTTTC	CASSVAFSGANVLTF
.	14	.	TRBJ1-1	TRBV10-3	TGTGCCATCAGATTACAGGGAAGTAACACTGAAGCTTTCTTT	CAIRLQGSNTEAFF
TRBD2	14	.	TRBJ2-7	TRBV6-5	TGTGCCAGCAGTTACAGCGGGGAGGCTCGGGAGCAGTACTTC	CASSYSGEAREQYF
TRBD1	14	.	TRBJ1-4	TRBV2	TGTGCCAGCCTACAGGGGACGGCTAATGAAAAACTGTTTTTT	CASLQGTANEKLFF
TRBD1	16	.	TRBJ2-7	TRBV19	TGTGCCAGTAGCCTAACCCCGGGACAGGGAGGGTACGAGCAGTACTTC	CASSLTPGQGGYEQYF
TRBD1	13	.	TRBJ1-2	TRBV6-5	TGTGCCAGCAGACTGAGGACAGGGCGAGGCTACACCTTC	CASRLRTGRGYTF
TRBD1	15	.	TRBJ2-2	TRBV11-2	TGTGCCAGCAGCCGACTGACAGGGAATACCGGGGAGCTGTTTTTT	CASSRLTGNTGELFF
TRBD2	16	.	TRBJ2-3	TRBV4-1	TGCGCCAGCAGCCAAGTGACTAGCGGGGGCACAGATACGCAGTATTTT	CASSQVTSGGTDTQYF
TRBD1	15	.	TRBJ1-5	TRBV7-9	TGTGCCAGCAGCCCTTCCGGGACAGGGACACAGCCCCAGCATTTT	CASSPSGTGTQPQHF
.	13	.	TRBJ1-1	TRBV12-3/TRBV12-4	TGTGCCAGCAGTCAAGGGGAGGACACTGAAGCTTTCTTT	CASSQGEDTEAFF
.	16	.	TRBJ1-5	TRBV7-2	TGTGCCAGCAGCTTAGCAGCCCAACGGGGCAATCAGCCCCAGCATTTT	CASSLAAQRGNQPQHF
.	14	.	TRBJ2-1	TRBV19	TGTGCCAGTACCGCTCCCCTAACAGGGCAGGAGCAGTTCTTC	CASTAPLTGQEQFF
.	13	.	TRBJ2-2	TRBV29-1	TGCAGCGTTGACGTCAGGGGGGCCGGGGAGCTGTTTTTT	CSVDVRGAGELFF
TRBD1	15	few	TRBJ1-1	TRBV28	TGTGCCAGCAGCCTAGGGGGACAGCAAAACACTGAAGCTTTCTTT	CASSLGGQQNTEAFF
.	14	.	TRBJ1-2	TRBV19	TGTGCCAGTAGTATGGCATTAGAGGGAGGAGGCTACACCTTC	CASSMALEGGGYTF
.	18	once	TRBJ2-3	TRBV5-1	TGCGCCAGCAGCTGGGGCATAGCTTTCTTGAAGGGCACAGATACGCAGTATTTT	CASSWGIAFLKGTDTQYF
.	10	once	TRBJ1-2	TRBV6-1	TGTGCCAGCAGTGAGACACGCTACACCTTC	CASSETRYTF
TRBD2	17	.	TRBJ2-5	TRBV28	TGTGCCAGCAGTTTGAGTTTAGCGGGGGGGCGCGGGGAGACCCAGTACTTC	CASSLSLAGGRGETQYF
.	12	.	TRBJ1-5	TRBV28	TGTGCCAGCACAACCAGAAATCAGCCCCAGCATTTT	CASTTRNQPQHF
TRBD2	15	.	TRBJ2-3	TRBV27	TGTGCCAGCAGCCCAACTAGCGGGGGCACAGATACGCAGTATTTT	CASSPTSGGTDTQYF
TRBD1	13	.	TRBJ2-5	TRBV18	TGTGCCAGCTCTACAGGGGGCCCCGAGACCCAGTACTTC	CASSTGGPETQYF
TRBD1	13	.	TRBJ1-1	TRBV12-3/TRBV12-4	TGTGCCAGCAGCATGAGACAGGGGGCTGAAGCTTTCTTT	CASSMRQGAEAFF
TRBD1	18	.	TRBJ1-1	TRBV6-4	TGTGCCAGCAAAGGGGGGGAATGGACAGGGATCGATAGGACTGAAGCTTTCTTT	CASKGGEWTGIDRTEAFF
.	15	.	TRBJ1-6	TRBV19	TGTGCCAGTAGATCCGACAGAACTCCGAATTCACCCCTCCACTTT	CASRSDRTPNSPLHF
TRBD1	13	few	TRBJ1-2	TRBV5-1	TGCGCCAGCAGCTTAGCAGGGGGGTATGGCTACACCTTC	CASSLAGGYGYTF
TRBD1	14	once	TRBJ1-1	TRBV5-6	TGTGCCAGCAGGGAGGGACAGGGGGTAACTGAAGCTTTCTTT	CASREGQGVTEAFF